The subject of this entry is one TCR beta chain. Its specificity is unknown. Sorted subsets were amplified in replicate PCRs using about 200 ng DNA, roughly 30,000 T cell genomes. Sequenced by immunoSEQ multiplex PCR; TCRdb stores in-frame clones only, minus some. In the table there are 2,500,000 or so clones, just over 90% of which are singletons. The data were obtained in a study of shared clonotypes between healthy human individuals. This CDR3 has 14 residues. The V gene lost 3 bases and the J gene lost 3 bases, with 12 bases spanning the gap. Looked up from germline, CDR1 is SGHRS and CDR2 is YFSETQ. The study, taken as a whole, reports: Among donors, clonotype sharing was expected to be affected by sequencing depth. Generation probability values for non-shared clonotypes were lower than those for clonotypes shared by all four donors.

Sequences were obtained from naive CD4+ T cells sorted from blood. The sample's subset: CD45RA+ positively selected. This clonotype originated in a man aged 18 to 35 in good health. The chain uses TRBV5-1 and TRBJ1-2; D is ambiguous. The DNA for the CDR3 is TGCGCCAGCAGCTCCTCCGGGGAGGACTATGGCTACACCTTC. Translated: CASSSSGEDYGYTF.